This TCR beta chain was captured by sequencing in a study of blood T cells in healthy people across ages. General study findings and limits: TCR beta diversity, measured per million T cells, fell in a roughly linear way with age. Estimates drawn from one million T cells were deemed to understate diversity.

The sample, about 9.7 milliliters of peripheral blood, was drawn from each donor. The CDR3 spans 13 residues. V was trimmed by 1 base and J by 9 bases, leaving 12 bases between them. CDR1 and CDR2 (germline): SGHTA, FQGNSA. As concerns this clonotype: As yet, its antigen is unknown. Possible read error: a much larger clone is one base away.

Together with a sample-barcoded 5' primer, a J-beta primer mix was included in a second PCR lasting about 7 to 11 cycles. MiXCR, run by TCRdb on the 5' RACE reads, gives a single entry per CDR3 protein. The table includes fewer than 950,000 distinct CDR3 sequences, around 34% detected once. The receptor's source is a young man in good health. This rearrangement joins TRBV7-2 to TRBJ1-2; D unclear. The sequenced sample was blood. The CDR3 reads CASSLDPERSYTF. The DNA of the CDR3 is TGTGCCAGCAGCTTAGATCCGGAACGTAGCTACACCTTC. The whole variable domain, filled in from reference TRBV7-2 and TRBJ1-2, reads GAGVSQSPSNKVTEKGKDVELRCDPISGHTALYWYRQSLGQGLEFLIYFQGNSAPDKSGLPSDRFSAERTGGSVSTLTIQRTQQEDSAVYLCASSLDPERSYTFGSGTRLTVV.